Listed here are 3 T cell receptor beta chains from one sample, sequenced in a study of post-analysis software for immune sequencing data. Included in the TCR beta cDNA libraries were unique molecular identifiers. TCRdb ran MiXCR on the PCR reads and lists one entry per CDR3 protein. Among 150,000 or so distinct CDR3 sequences, approximately 35% were seen once, and the ten largest hold 28%. The starting material was blood, obtained after autologous hematopoietic stem cell transplantation. These receptors all come from a girl aged 5-17 years with multiple sclerosis.

This clonotype appeared a few times. The gene calls are TRBV5-1 and TRBJ2-2; tentatively, D is TRBD1 (5 bases). The CDR3 runs 15 residues. The V gene's germline CDR1 is SGHRS and CDR2 YFSETQ. V lost 3 bases and J lost 2, with 11 bases in between. CDR3 region: CASSSGRVNTGELFF. DNA for the CDR3: TGCGCCAGCAGCTCGGGCAGGGTAAACACCGGGGAGCTGTTTTTT.

The chain has TRBV29-1 and TRBJ2-3; 7 nucleotides line up with TRBD2. The CDR3 loop spans 15 amino acids. The germline CDR1 and CDR2 sequences are SQVTM and ANQGSEA. J gave up 3 bases and V 4 bases, and 10 bases lay outside the gene matches. CDR3 region: CSVGYRWGGTDTQYF. CDR3 nucleotides: TGCAGCGTTGGATACAGGTGGGGGGGTACAGATACGCAGTATTTT.

This clonotype was seen only a few times. The J gene is TRBJ2-7, the V gene TRBV20-1; no firm D call. V was clipped by 0 bases and J by 3 bases, with 12 bases between them. CDR1 is DFQATT and CDR2 is SNEGSKA in the germline V gene (reference sequence). CDR3 size: 14 residues. CDR3 protein: CSAREVGRSYEQYF. As DNA, the CDR3 is TGCAGTGCTAGAGAAGTGGGCAGAAGCTACGAGCAGTACTTC.